Presented here are 29 T cell receptor beta chains from one specimen sequenced in a study of beta chain features in type 1 diabetes. Isolated RNA was reverse transcribed in full, so expressed TCRB transcripts were sequenced. Repertoires were generated with immunoSEQ multiplex PCR, while TCRdb's copy carries only in-frame clones and drops some. The sample has about 16,000 clones, about 55% seen once. Sequencing was carried out using stem cell memory CD4+ T cells from blood. Receptors originate from a woman between 18 and 29 years old in good health.

The V gene is TRBV19, the J gene TRBJ2-1; 8 bases align to TRBD2. The junction had 4 bases not matched to a gene; V was cut back by 2 bases and J by 4 bases. This CDR3 has 15 amino acids. CDR1 LNHDA and CDR2 SQIVND come from the germline V gene (reference sequence). The CDR3 region is CASSIRLAGYNEQFF. The CDR3 region has the DNA TGTGCCAGTAGTATACGGCTAGCGGGTTACAATGAGCAGTTCTTC. Together with reference TRBV19 and TRBJ2-1, the CDR3 gives the full variable domain: DGGITQSPKYLFRKEGQNVTLSCEQNLNHDAMYWYRQDPGQGLRLIYYSQIVNDFQKGDIAEGYSVSREKKESFPLTVTSAQKNPTAFYLCASSIRLAGYNEQFFGPGTRLTVL.

This chain uses TRBV20-1 with TRBJ2-1; perhaps TRBD2 as D (6 bases). This CDR3 comprises 11 residues. Trimming shortened V by 4 bases and J by 8 bases, and 9 bases separated the two germline ends. The germline V gene encodes CDR1 DFQATT and CDR2 SNEGSKA (reference sequence). The CDR3 reads CSATRRDEQFF. In DNA, the CDR3 is TGCAGTGCTACCCGGAGGGATGAGCAGTTCTTC.

This chain links TRBV30 with TRBJ1-1; tentative D call: TRBD1 (5 bases). CDR1 is GTSNPN, CDR2 SVGIG, per germline (reference sequence). V was trimmed by 4 bases and J by 6 bases, leaving 9 bases between them. The CDR3 is 11 residues long. CDR3 sequence (DNA): TGTGCCTGGATCAGGGCCGCTGAAGCTTTCTTT. Protein product: CAWIRAAEAFF.

This chain connects TRBV7-3 to TRBJ2-1; 7 bases agree with TRBD2. This CDR3 spans 17 amino acids. V shed 5 bases, J shed 2 bases, and the junction held 12 bases outside the gene matches. Germline V gives CDR1 SGHTA, CDR2 FQGTGA. The CDR3 spells CASSPRGTAGTYNEQFF. The CDR3 region has the DNA TGTGCCAGCAGCCCCCGAGGTACAGCGGGGACCTACAATGAGCAGTTCTTC.

The genes are TRBV7-9 and TRBJ1-1, with a possible D match to TRBD1 (6 bases). V dropped 4 bases and J dropped 0 bases, with 9 bases sitting between them. This CDR3 region has 14 residues. Germline loops: CDR1 SEHNR, CDR2 FQNEAQ (reference sequence). The CDR3 DNA sequence: TGTGCCAGCAGCTCCGGACAGATGAACACTGAAGCTTTCTTT. It codes for CASSSGQMNTEAFF.

The chain combines TRBV30 with TRBJ2-6; 7 nucleotides match TRBD2. The CDR3 is made up of 15 amino acids. Germline V gene lookup returns CDR1 GTSNPN and CDR2 SVGIG (reference sequence). V lost 2 bases, J lost 1 base, and 2 bases stayed unmatched. CDR3 nucleotides: TGTGCCTGGAGTACCGGGGGGTCTGGGGCCAACGTCCTGACTTTC. Amino acid sequence: CAWSTGGSGANVLTF.

In this sample, this clone turned up a few times. V is TRBV4-1 and J is TRBJ1-5; perhaps TRBD1 as D (5 bases). The V gene lost 1 base and the J gene lost 3 bases, with 10 bases spanning the gap. In germline, CDR1 is MGHRA, CDR2 YSYEKL. The CDR3 loop spans 15 amino acids. The CDR3 spells CASSQARDFNQPQHF. CDR3 nucleotides: TGCGCCAGCAGCCAAGCCAGGGATTTCAATCAGCCCCAGCATTTT.

The gene calls are TRBV7-6 and TRBJ1-1, with TRBD1 matching over 7 bases. The CDR3 is 15 residues long. The germline V gene has CDR1 SGHVS and CDR2 FNYEAQ. The V segment lost 1 base and the J segment 5 bases; nucleotides outside the gene matches: 7. DNA for the CDR3: TGTGCCAGCAGCTTAGTTGAGGGGGCGATGACTGAAGCTTTCTTT. Its protein is CASSLVEGAMTEAFF.

The V gene is TRBV6-5, the J gene TRBJ2-3; tentative D call: TRBD2 (6 bases). The V gene's germline CDR1 is MNHEY and CDR2 SVGAGI. V was pared by 9 bases and J by 4 bases, with 11 bases between. CDR3 length: 12 residues. The DNA for the CDR3 is TGTGCCAGTGGAGGGCCCTCAGATACGCAGTATTTT. This sequence encodes CASGGPSDTQYF.

In this sample, this clone turned up a few times. This rearrangement joins TRBV15 to TRBJ2-2; perhaps TRBD1 as D (6 bases). CDR3 length: 16 amino acids. From germline, CDR1 is LNHNV and CDR2 YYDKDF (reference sequence). Trimming took off 1 base at V and 5 bases at J, with 14 bases between the two ends. CDR3 coding DNA: TGTGCCACCAGCAGAGGAACAGGGTTAAGTACCGGGGAGCTGTTTTTT. This translates into CATSRGTGLSTGELFF.

The chain employs TRBV6-1 and TRBJ2-4; 8 bases are a match to TRBD1. Per germline, CDR1 MNHNS and CDR2 SASEGT. The V and J ends lost 9 bases and 6 bases, in that order; junction bases with no gene match: 10. This CDR3 comprises 14 residues. The CDR3 sequence is CARETGVVGNIQYF. The DNA for the CDR3 is TGTGCCAGAGAGACAGGGGTGGTAGGAAACATTCAGTACTTC.

The rearrangement uses TRBV30 and TRBJ2-7; D might be TRBD2 (6 bases). V lost 3 bases and J lost 6, with 15 bases in between. This CDR3 is built from 13 residues. Germline CDR1 and CDR2: GTSNPN and SVGIG (reference sequence). Written as DNA, the CDR3 is TGTGCCTGGAGCGGCGGGGTTTTGGGCGAGCAGTACTTC. Protein: CAWSGGVLGEQYF.

In DNA form, the CDR3 reads TGTGCCAGCAGCTTAGGAGGGGGTCAGCCCCAGCATTTT. The encoded protein is CASSLGGGQPQHF. This chain joins TRBV7-6 and TRBJ1-5; TRBD1 might be the D (6 bases). The CDR3 is 13 residues long. V was cut by 1 base and J by 6 bases, with 7 bases left in between. Germline V gives CDR1 SGHVS, CDR2 FNYEAQ.

This chain links TRBV6-1 with TRBJ2-7; perhaps TRBD2 as D (6 bases). V was shortened by 0 bases and J by 0 bases, with 12 bases between the two germline ends. CDR1 and CDR2 from the germline V gene are MNHNS and SASEGT. The CDR3 runs 16 residues. The CDR3 nucleotides are TGTGCCAGCAGTGAAGCGCCCGCGGGGAGCTCCTACGAGCAGTACTTC. This translates into CASSEAPAGSSYEQYF.

This clone was picked up a small number of times. The chain is built from TRBV9 and TRBJ2-5; D not resolved. V lost 0 bases to trimming and J lost 0 bases, with 6 bases between them. Germline CDR1 and CDR2: SGDLS and YYNGEE. This CDR3 spans 14 amino acids. The CDR3 region has the DNA TGTGCCAGCAGCGTAGATCGGTACCAAGAGACCCAGTACTTC. This encodes CASSVDRYQETQYF.

V is TRBV7-2 and J is TRBJ2-1; D is uncertain. Per the germline V gene, CDR1 is SGHTA and CDR2 is FQGNSA. The CDR3 has 15 amino acids. V lost 5 bases and J 6 bases, leaving 17 bases between the germline ends. CDR3 in amino acids: CASSPPRQVGNEQFF. As DNA, the CDR3 is TGTGCCAGCAGCCCTCCGCGTCAGGTGGGCAATGAGCAGTTCTTC.

The V and J genes are TRBV5-4 and TRBJ2-1, with 11 bases aligning to TRBD1. J was trimmed by 7 bases and V by 4 bases; bases with no gene match: 13. The CDR3 is 17 residues long. CDR1 is SGHNT, CDR2 YYREEE, per germline (reference sequence). CDR3 nucleotides: TGTGCCAGCAGCACCCGGAAAGGAGGACAGGGGGCAAATGAGCAGTTCTTC. Residues: CASSTRKGGQGANEQFF.

This chain uses TRBV19 with TRBJ2-5; D is ambiguous. The V end was cut by 3 bases, the J end by 1 base, with 3 bases between. This CDR3 contains 12 residues. CDR1 and CDR2 (germline): LNHDA, SQIVND (reference sequence). The CDR3 nucleotides read TGTGCCAGTAGTATTAGCCAAGAGACCCAGTACTTC. This sequence encodes CASSISQETQYF.

The chain employs TRBV5-1 and TRBJ2-7; D is perhaps TRBD1 (6 bases). CDR1 and CDR2 from the germline V gene are SGHRS and YFSETQ. The V and J ends lost 2 bases and 2 bases respectively, with 23 bases between them. The CDR3 totals 18 residues. The CDR3 DNA is TGCGCCAGCAGCTTCGGGACACCGCGGGTGAGGGAAACCTACGAGCAGTACTTC. Encoded protein: CASSFGTPRVRETYEQYF.

This clone was recorded a few times. V gene TRBV7-2 combines with J gene TRBJ2-5; 9 nucleotides match TRBD2. Germline V gene data show CDR1 as SGHTA and CDR2 as FQGNSA. The J segment lost 11 bases and the V segment lost 3 bases, leaving 19 bases of the junction unmatched. This CDR3 region has 17 residues. DNA of the CDR3: TGTGCCAGCAGCTTCCCTCACGCGGGGCGGGGGGGCCAAGAGCAGTACTTC. Translated: CASSFPHAGRGGQEQYF.

This clone was picked up a small number of times. V and J are TRBV2 and TRBJ2-1, with 8 bases aligning to TRBD2. Germline loops: CDR1 SNHLY, CDR2 FYNNEI. With 6 bases clipped from V and 8 bases from J, the junction kept 9 bases outside the gene matches. The CDR3 spans 14 residues. CDR3: CASRAGTSIDEQFF. Written as DNA, the CDR3 is TGTGCCAGCAGAGCCGGGACTAGTATAGATGAGCAGTTCTTC.

A few counts support this clone. V usage is TRBV7-2 and J usage is TRBJ2-1, with TRBD2 matching 10 bases. The CDR3 runs 16 residues. J lost 8 bases, V lost 1 base, and 8 bases had no gene match. Germline V gives CDR1 SGHTA, CDR2 FQGNSA. The CDR3 here is CASSLGWLAGEDEQFF. In DNA, the CDR3 is TGTGCCAGCAGCTTAGGGTGGCTAGCGGGAGAGGATGAGCAGTTCTTC. The full variable domain, in which reference TRBV7-2 and TRBJ2-1 provide the parts outside the CDR3, is GAGVSQSPSNKVTEKGKDVELRCDPISGHTALYWYRQSLGQGLEFLIYFQGNSAPDKSGLPSDRFSAERTGGSVSTLTIQRTQQEDSAVYLCASSLGWLAGEDEQFFGPGTRLTVL.

This clone occurred a few times. The V gene is TRBV25-1, the J gene TRBJ2-2, with D possibly being TRBD2 (6 bases). The V gene lost 6 bases and the J gene lost 5 bases, with 19 bases spanning the gap. This CDR3 has 16 amino acids. The germline V gene encodes CDR1 MGHDK and CDR2 SYGVNS. CDR3 DNA sequence: TGTGCCAGCAGGGGGCCTTTGGGGGGTGGGACCGGGGAGCTGTTTTTT. This encodes CASRGPLGGGTGELFF.

This clone occurred once. The J gene is TRBJ2-7, the V gene TRBV10-3, with TRBD2 matching over 14 bases. Germline V gives CDR1 ENHRY, CDR2 SYGVKD. J lost 5 bases, V lost 0 bases, and 12 bases had no gene match. The CDR3 runs 19 residues. CDR3 DNA sequence: TGTGCCATCAGTGAGTCGAGGACTAGCGGGAGGAAGGGTACCCACGAGCAGTACTTC. Its protein is CAISESRTSGRKGTHEQYF.

The V gene is TRBV18, the J gene TRBJ1-1; TRBD1 aligns across 10 bases. From germline, CDR1 is KGHSH and CDR2 LQKENI. The CDR3 runs to 13 residues. Trimming removed 2 bases from V and 8 bases from J; junction bases left unmatched: 2. The CDR3 DNA is TGTGCCAGCTCACCAAGGGACAGGGGCGAAGCTTTCTTT. Protein product: CASSPRDRGEAFF.

This clone was detected only a few times. The V and J genes are TRBV5-4 and TRBJ2-1; TRBD2 might be the D (5 bases). Trimming removed 3 bases at V and 1 base at J, with 8 bases between. This CDR3 has 14 residues. Germline V gives CDR1 SGHNT, CDR2 YYREEE (reference sequence). CDR3 amino acids: CASSSGNSYNEQFF. The CDR3 region has the DNA TGTGCCAGCAGCTCGGGGAATTCCTACAATGAGCAGTTCTTC.

The rearrangement uses TRBV7-6 and TRBJ2-2; TRBD1 aligns across 7 bases. The CDR3 totals 16 residues. V gave up 1 base and J gave up 1 base; unmatched junction bases: 3. CDR1 and CDR2 from the germline V gene are SGHVS and FNYEAQ. The DNA for the CDR3 is TGTGCCAGCAGCTTAGAACAGGGGTTGAACACCGGGGAGCTGTTTTTT. Protein product: CASSLEQGLNTGELFF. Full variable domain (rest looked up from reference TRBV7-6 and TRBJ2-2): GAGVSQSPRYKVTKRGQDVALRCDPISGHVSLYWYRQALGQGPEFLTYFNYEAQQDKSGLPNDRFSAERPEGSISTLTIQRTEQRDSAMYRCASSLEQGLNTGELFFGEGSRLTVL.

The CDR3 bases are TGTGCCAGCAGCGTAGTGGCTAGCGGGTACAATGAGCAGTTCTTC. This codes for CASSVVASGYNEQFF. The genes are TRBV9 and TRBJ2-1; 8 positions match TRBD2. V shed 0 bases and J 4 bases; nucleotides not matched to a gene: 3. The CDR3 has 15 residues. Germline V CDR1 and CDR2: SGDLS, YYNGEE.

CDR3 sequence (DNA): TGTGCCAGTAGTCCCCAGTTAGCGGGAGGGAGAGTAGCCAAAAACATTCAGTACTTC. Protein sequence: CASSPQLAGGRVAKNIQYF. This sequence joins TRBV19 and TRBJ2-4, with 11 positions matching TRBD2. The CDR3 runs 19 residues. Trimming at V came to 5 bases and at J to 0 bases, leaving 12 bases not matched to a gene. CDR1 LNHDA and CDR2 SQIVND come from the germline V gene (reference sequence).